This T cell receptor (beta chain) was captured in a study of T cell changes during pregnancy in multiple sclerosis. Sequenced by immunoSEQ multiplex PCR; TCRdb stores in-frame clones only, minus some. The data contain over 90,000 clones, about 90% of them singletons. This CDR3 comprises 14 residues. Unmatched junction bases numbered 5, after V lost 6 bases and J lost 7 bases. The germline gives CDR1 ENHRY, CDR2 SYGVKD. The sample here was peripheral blood, taken after pregnancy. The sequence was obtained from a female donor with multiple sclerosis, enrolled in a pregnancy study. The chain is built from TRBV10-3 and TRBJ2-1; 11 bases match TRBD1. The CDR3, as DNA: TGTGCCATCAGGGCGGACAGGGGGCGGAATGAGCAGTTCTTC. Amino acids: CAIRADRGRNEQFF.